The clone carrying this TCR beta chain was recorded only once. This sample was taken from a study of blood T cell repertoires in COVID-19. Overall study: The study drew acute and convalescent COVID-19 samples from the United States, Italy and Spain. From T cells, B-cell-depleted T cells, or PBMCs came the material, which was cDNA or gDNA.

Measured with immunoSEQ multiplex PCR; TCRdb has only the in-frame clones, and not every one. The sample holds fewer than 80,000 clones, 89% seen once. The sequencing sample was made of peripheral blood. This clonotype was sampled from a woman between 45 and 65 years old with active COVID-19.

Here the CDR3 DNA reads TGTGCCAGCAGTGAAGGGACAGGCCAAAGCTCCTACAATGAGCAGTTCTTC. Translation gives CASSEGTGQSSYNEQFF. The chain joins TRBV25-1 to TRBJ2-1; 8 bases match TRBD1. The V and J ends lost 2 bases and 0 bases, in that order; junction bases with no gene match: 6. The CDR3 is made up of 17 amino acids. CDR1 MGHDK and CDR2 SYGVNS come from the germline V gene.